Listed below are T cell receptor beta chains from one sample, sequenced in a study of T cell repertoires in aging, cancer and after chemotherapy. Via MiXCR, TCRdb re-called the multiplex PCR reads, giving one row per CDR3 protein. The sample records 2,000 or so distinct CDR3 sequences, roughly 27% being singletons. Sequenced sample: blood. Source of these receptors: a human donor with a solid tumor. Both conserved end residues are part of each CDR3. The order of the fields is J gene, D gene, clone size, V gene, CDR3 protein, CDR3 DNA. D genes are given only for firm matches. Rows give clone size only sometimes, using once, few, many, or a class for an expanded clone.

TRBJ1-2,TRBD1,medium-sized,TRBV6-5,CASSPGTDFNYGYTF,TGTGCCAGCAGTCCGGGGACAGATTTTAACTATGGCTACACCTTC
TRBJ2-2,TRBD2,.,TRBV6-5,CASSGTSATGELFF,TGTGCCAGCAGTGGGACTAGCGCGACCGGGGAGCTGTTTTTT
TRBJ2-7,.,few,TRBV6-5,CASTYSPINEQYF,TGTGCCAGCACCTACTCCCCCATCAACGAGCAGTACTTC
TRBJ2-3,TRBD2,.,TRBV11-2,CASSPTSGRALKFGYAVF,TGTGCCAGCAGTCCGACTAGCGGGAGGGCCCTGAAGTTCGGATACGCAGTATTT
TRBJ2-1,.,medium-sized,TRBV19,CASSIDRVGPGYSDEQFF,TGTGCCAGTAGTATAGATCGAGTGGGACCGGGGTATAGCGATGAGCAGTTCTTC
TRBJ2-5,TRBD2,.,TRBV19,CVSSIGGGPRETQYF,TGTGTTAGTAGTATAGGCGGGGGACCCCGCGAGACCCAGTACTTC
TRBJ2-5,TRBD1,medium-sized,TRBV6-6,CASSPTGGAPVAQYF,TGTGCCAGCAGCCCTACAGGGGGCGCGCCGGTTGCCCAGTACTTC
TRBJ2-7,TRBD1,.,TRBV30,CAWGDRGHEQYF,TGTGCCTGGGGGGACAGGGGCCACGAGCAGTACTTC
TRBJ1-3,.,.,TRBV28,CASRRRVSLTGNTIYF,TGTGCCAGCCGACGGAGGGTCAGCTTAACTGGAAACACCATATATTTT
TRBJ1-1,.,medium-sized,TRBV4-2,CASTRDTYTEAFF,TGTGCCAGCACCCGGGACACATACACTGAAGCTTTCTTT
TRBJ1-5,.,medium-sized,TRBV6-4,CATLNQPQHF,TGTGCCACGTTAAATCAGCCCCAGCATTTT
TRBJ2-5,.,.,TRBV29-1,CSVEDIRDETQYF,TGCAGCGTTGAAGATATACGGGACGAGACCCAGTACTTC
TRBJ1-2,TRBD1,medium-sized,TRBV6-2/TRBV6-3,CASSLGQVLSMGYTF,TGTGCCAGCAGCCTAGGACAGGTGCTGAGTATGGGGTACACCTTC
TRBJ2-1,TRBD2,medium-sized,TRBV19,CASSISGTSGINEQFF,TGTGCCAGTAGTATATCCGGGACTAGCGGGATAAATGAGCAGTTCTTC
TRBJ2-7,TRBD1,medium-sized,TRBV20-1,CSATDRAYEQYF,TGCAGTGCTACTGACAGGGCCTACGAGCAGTACTTC
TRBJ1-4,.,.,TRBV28,CASSPANEKLFF,TGTGCCAGCAGCCCGGCTAATGAAAAACTGTTTTTT
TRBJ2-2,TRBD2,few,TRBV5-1,CASSPLDQGLAGFRRELFF,TGCGCCAGCAGCCCGCTTGATCAAGGACTAGCGGGATTCCGTCGGGAGCTGTTTTTT
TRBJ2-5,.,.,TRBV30,CAWSGTGGNQDTQYF,TGTGCCTGGAGTGGGACTGGGGGTAACCAAGACACCCAGTACTTC
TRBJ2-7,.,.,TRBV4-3,CASSPSPDMVPYEQYF,TGCGCCAGCAGCCCTTCGCCCGACATGGTGCCCTACGAGCAGTACTTC
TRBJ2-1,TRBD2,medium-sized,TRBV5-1,CASSLSLASSYNEQFF,TGCGCCAGCAGCTTGTCACTAGCGAGCTCCTACAATGAGCAGTTCTTC
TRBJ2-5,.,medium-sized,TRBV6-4,CASSGQSLYRGYF,TGTGCCAGCAGCGGACAGTCGTTGTATAGAGGGTACTTC
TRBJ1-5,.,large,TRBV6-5,CASSVLQGNQPQHF,TGTGCCAGCAGCGTACTGCAGGGCAATCAGCCCCAGCATTTT
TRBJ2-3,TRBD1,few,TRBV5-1,CASSPVGTGGRADTQYF,TGCGCCAGCAGCCCAGTTGGGACAGGGGGCCGCGCAGATACGCAGTATTTT
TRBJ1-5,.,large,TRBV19,CASSITYSNQPQHF,TGTGCCAGTAGTATAACATATAGCAATCAGCCCCAGCATTTT
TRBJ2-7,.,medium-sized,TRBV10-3,CAISESRGEGTYEQYF,TGTGCCATCAGTGAGTCTCGAGGAGAGGGGACCTACGAGCAGTACTTC
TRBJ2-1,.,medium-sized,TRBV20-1,CSARDIEGVSLHEQFF,TGCAGTGCTAGAGATATTGAGGGGGTAAGCCTTCATGAGCAGTTCTTC
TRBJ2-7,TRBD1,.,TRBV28,CASEGADSSYEQYF,TGTGCCAGCGAGGGGGCAGATAGCTCCTACGAGCAGTACTTC
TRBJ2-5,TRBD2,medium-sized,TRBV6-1,CASSESVGLVAETQYF,TGTGCCAGCAGTGAGTCAGTAGGACTAGTAGCAGAGACCCAGTACTTC
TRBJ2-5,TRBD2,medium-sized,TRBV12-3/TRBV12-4,CASSILAEETQYF,TGTGCCAGCAGTATACTAGCGGAAGAGACCCAGTACTTC
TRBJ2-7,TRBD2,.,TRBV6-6,CASSRTSGHEQYF,TGTGCCAGCAGTCGGACTAGCGGGCACGAGCAGTACTTC
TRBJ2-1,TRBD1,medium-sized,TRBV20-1,CSATGQGRFF,TGCAGTGCTACCGGACAGGGACGGTTCTTC
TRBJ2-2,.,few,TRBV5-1,CASMTTIYTPGELFF,TGCGCCAGCATGACGACCATCTACACACCCGGGGAGCTGTTTTTT
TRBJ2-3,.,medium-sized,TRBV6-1,CASSASKIVDTQYF,TGTGCCAGCAGTGCTTCAAAAATAGTCGATACGCAGTATTTT
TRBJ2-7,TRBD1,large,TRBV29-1,CSVGTGASLHEQYF,TGCAGCGTTGGGACAGGGGCGTCACTCCACGAGCAGTACTTC
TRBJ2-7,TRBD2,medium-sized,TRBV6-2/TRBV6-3,CAGTSGGGEQYF,TGTGCCGGGACCTCGGGGGGAGGCGAGCAGTACTTC
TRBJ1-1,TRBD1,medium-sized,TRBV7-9,CASSLGGTGFTEAFF,TGTGCCAGCAGCTTAGGCGGGACAGGGTTTACTGAAGCTTTCTTT
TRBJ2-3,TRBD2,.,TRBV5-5,CASSPGTSGRIDTQYF,TGTGCCAGCAGCCCCGGGACTAGCGGGAGAATAGATACGCAGTATTTT
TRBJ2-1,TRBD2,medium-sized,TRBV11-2,CASSFKFSAGDVQFF,TGTGCCAGCAGCTTCAAGTTCTCAGCGGGAGATGTTCAGTTCTTC
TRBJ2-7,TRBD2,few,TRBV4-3,CASSQDPDRLAGDYEQYF,TGCGCCAGCAGCCAAGATCCCGACAGACTAGCGGGAGACTACGAGCAGTACTTC
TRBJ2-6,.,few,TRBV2,CASDSGANVLTF,TGTGCCAGCGATTCTGGGGCCAACGTCCTGACTTTC
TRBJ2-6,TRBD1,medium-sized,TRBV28,CASSLPYFDRDGANVLTF,TGTGCCAGCAGTCTACCTTATTTCGACAGGGATGGGGCCAACGTCCTGACTTTC
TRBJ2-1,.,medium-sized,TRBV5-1,CASRGDSNNEQFF,TGCGCCAGCAGAGGGGACTCCAACAATGAGCAGTTCTTC
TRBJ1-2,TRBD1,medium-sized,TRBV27,CASSLTRGDYGYTF,TGTGCCAGCAGTTTAACCAGGGGGGACTATGGCTACACCTTC
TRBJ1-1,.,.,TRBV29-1,CSGGSTDEAFF,TGCAGCGGGGGATCGACAGATGAAGCTTTCTTT
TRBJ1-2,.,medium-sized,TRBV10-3,CAISESKAASYTF,TGTGCCATCAGTGAGTCGAAAGCCGCCAGCTACACCTTC
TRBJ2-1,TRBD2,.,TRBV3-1,CASSQVTSREVHNEQFF,TGTGCCAGCAGCCAAGTAACGTCGCGGGAGGTTCACAATGAGCAGTTCTTC
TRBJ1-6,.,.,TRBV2,CASTEGGSPLHF,TGTGCCAGCACCGAGGGAGGCTCACCCCTCCACTTT
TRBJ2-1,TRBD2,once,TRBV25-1,CDSSGGGEETYNEQFF,TGTGACAGCAGTGGGGGAGGGGAAGAGACCTACAATGAGCAGTTCTTC
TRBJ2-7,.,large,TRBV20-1,CSARQEDKISEQYF,TGCAGTGCTAGGCAGGAGGACAAGATCTCCGAGCAGTACTTC
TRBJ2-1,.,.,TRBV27,CVSSLHGERVYNEQFF,TGTGTTAGCAGTCTCCATGGGGAGCGGGTCTACAATGAGCAGTTCTTC
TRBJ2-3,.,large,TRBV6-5,CASSSSDSTDTQYF,TGTGCCAGCAGCTCCTCCGATAGCACAGATACGCAGTATTTT
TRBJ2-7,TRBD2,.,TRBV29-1,CSQTSGMSSYEQYF,TGCAGCCAGACTAGCGGGATGAGCTCCTACGAGCAGTACTTC
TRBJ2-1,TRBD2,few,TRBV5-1,CASSLDGLAGEEQFF,TGCGCCAGCAGCTTGGATGGACTAGCGGGGGAAGAGCAGTTCTTC
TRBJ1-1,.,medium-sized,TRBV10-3,CAISDTGSYTEAFF,TGTGCCATCAGTGACACAGGGTCCTATACTGAAGCTTTCTTT
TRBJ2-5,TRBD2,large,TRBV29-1,CSVDLAGVGETQYF,TGCAGCGTTGACCTAGCGGGAGTGGGAGAGACCCAGTACTTC